Listed below are T cell receptor beta chains from one sample, sequenced in a study of OX40 agonist ivuxolimab in advanced cancers. TCRdb keeps only in-frame clones here, not all; method: immunoSEQ multiplex PCR. The data contain about 99,000 clones, 90% to 97% of them singletons. Sample: CD4+ or CD8+ T cells sorted from blood, taken in a trial of the OX40 agonist ivuxolimab. These receptors all stem from an adult with an advanced solid tumor such as melanoma, head and neck, liver or kidney cancer. Both conserved end residues are part of each CDR3. D genes are given only for firm matches. Clone size is shown for a subset of rows, as once, few, many or a class of expanded clone.

J | size | V | D | DNA | CDR3
TRBJ2-3 | once | TRBV7-3 | . | TGTGCCAGCAGCTTATTGGCGGGCACAGATACGCAGTATTTT | CASSLLAGTDTQYF
TRBJ2-1 | . | TRBV2 | TRBD2 | TGTGCCAGCACCCACAGACTAGCGGAGCTCAATGAGCAGTTCTTC | CASTHRLAELNEQFF
TRBJ2-5 | . | TRBV11-2 | . | TGTGCCAGCAGCACGAGTGCCGAGACCCAGTACTTC | CASSTSAETQYF
TRBJ2-7 | . | TRBV7-2 | TRBD1 | TGTGCCAGCAGCTTAATCGGGGACAGGTTCTACTCCTACGAGCAGTACTTC | CASSLIGDRFYSYEQYF
TRBJ1-3 | . | TRBV2 | . | TGTGCCAGCAGTGCCTCGGTGGATAGGGGTGGAAACACCATATATTTT | CASSASVDRGGNTIYF
TRBJ2-3 | . | TRBV5-6 | . | TGTGCCAGCAGCTGGAGGGGGGCCCGCACATCAGATACGCAGTATTTT | CASSWRGARTSDTQYF
TRBJ2-7 | . | TRBV28 | . | TGTGCCAGCATTGGGCAGGGGAATAACTACGAGCAGTACTTC | CASIGQGNNYEQYF
TRBJ2-1 | . | TRBV9 | TRBD2 | TGTGCCAGCAGCGTAGAAGGGACTAGCCGCTACAATGAGCAGTTCTTC | CASSVEGTSRYNEQFF
TRBJ2-2 | . | TRBV4-2 | . | TGTGCCAGCAGCCAAGACACGGGGGTGGGGAACACCGGGGAGCTGTTTTTT | CASSQDTGVGNTGELFF
TRBJ1-1 | once | TRBV4-1 | . | TGCGCCAGCAGCCAAATGGAAGGGAACACTGAAGCTTTCTTT | CASSQMEGNTEAFF
TRBJ2-5 | . | TRBV29-1 | . | TGCAGCGTTGAGCTCTACTTGGTAGAGACCCAGTACTTC | CSVELYLVETQYF
TRBJ1-1 | . | TRBV30 | . | TGTGCCTGGAGAGAGAGGGGATGGACTGAAGCTTTCTTT | CAWRERGWTEAFF
TRBJ2-3 | . | TRBV7-9 | . | TGTGCCAGAGGGGAGCGCGACACAGATACGCAGTATTTT | CARGERDTDTQYF
TRBJ2-1 | . | TRBV9 | TRBD2 | TGTGCCAGCAGCGATAACGTCGAGAAGGGGGGACTAGCGGGAGTTGAGCAGTTCTTC | CASSDNVEKGGLAGVEQFF
TRBJ1-1 | . | TRBV6-5 | . | TGTGCCAGCAATTTAGATATCGGCACTGAAGCTTTCTTT | CASNLDIGTEAFF